This T cell receptor beta chain was obtained from a study of PD-1 blockade in classical Hodgkin lymphoma. TCRdb's copy holds only in-frame clones and misses some; the assay was immunoSEQ multiplex PCR. The sample records nearly 25,000 clones, about 80% being singletons. General study points: Those achieving complete response showed baseline diversity like newly diagnosed patients. By C4D1, diversity of CD4+ TCRs had risen significantly, whereas that of CD8+ TCRs had not. Nivolumab starters within 1 year of ASCT were excluded.

Every patient relapsed after autologous stem cell transplantation, and brentuximab vedotin exposure varied. Complete response, partial response or progressive disease was each patient's best response. Comment on this clone: Its antigen is currently unknown.

CDR3 size: 10 residues. V dropped 6 bases and J dropped 7 bases, with 7 bases sitting between them. Germline V gives CDR1 DFQATT, CDR2 SNEGSKA (reference sequence). The rearrangement uses TRBV20-1 and TRBJ2-1, with D hard to call. Source: peripheral blood mononuclear cells (PBMCs), taken at baseline. The clonotype originates from a human donor with classical Hodgkin lymphoma. CDR3 in DNA: TGCAGTGCCGGCGAGAATGAGCAGTTCTTC. The encoded protein is CSAGENEQFF.